The T cell receptor (beta chain) described here comes from a study of blood T cell repertoires in COVID-19. Whole-study context: Collection of acute and convalescent COVID-19 samples took place in the United States, Italy and Spain. Nucleic acid was either cDNA or gDNA, and it came from T cells, B-cell-depleted T cells, or PBMCs.

Per the original methods: Reference gene primer amplification yielded estimated nucleated cell counts. Sequencing used immunoSEQ multiplex PCR; TCRdb keeps in-frame clones, though not all of them. V and J calls and clone size are given by that table; D and trimming were obtained from the DNA. The sample shows approximately 50,000 clones, 86% of them seen only once. Input material: peripheral blood. This receptor was identified in a human donor in a cohort sampled during active COVID-19.

CDR3 residues: CASSRTSAGGGELFF. The DNA of the CDR3 is TGCGCCAGCAGCCGGACGAGCGCCGGAGGGGGGGAGCTGTTTTTT. This chain connects TRBV5-1 to TRBJ2-2; tentatively, D is TRBD2 (6 bases). V shed 4 bases and J shed 8 bases, with 18 bases lying between them. This CDR3 contains 15 residues. Per germline, CDR1 SGHRS and CDR2 YFSETQ.